What follows describes a single T cell receptor (beta chain). This entry is derived from a study of blood T cell repertoires in COVID-19. Whole-study context: Spain, Italy and the United States supplied samples that represented acute and convalescent COVID-19. From T cells, B-cell-depleted T cells, or PBMCs came the material, which was cDNA or gDNA.

Trimming removed 3 bases at V and 0 bases at J, with 14 bases between. There are 17 residues in the CDR3. Germline CDR1 reads KGHSH; CDR2 reads LQKENI. Under the authors' procedure: Amplified reference gene primers provided the basis for estimating nucleated cell counts. Sequencing was performed with immunoSEQ multiplex PCR; in TCRdb, only in-frame clones are kept and a portion is missing. V, J and clone size are those of that table, while D and trimming were read from the DNA. Among about 130,000 clones listed, roughly 80% were seen once. The V and J genes are TRBV18 and TRBJ1-4; D is possibly TRBD1 (6 bases). This sequence originates from a man aged 60 to 69 who had recovered from COVID-19. Source material: peripheral blood. The CDR3 DNA reads TGTGCCAGCTCACCGAATCCCAGGGGATCAACTAATGAAAAACTGTTTTTT. Translated, it gives CASSPNPRGSTNEKLFF.